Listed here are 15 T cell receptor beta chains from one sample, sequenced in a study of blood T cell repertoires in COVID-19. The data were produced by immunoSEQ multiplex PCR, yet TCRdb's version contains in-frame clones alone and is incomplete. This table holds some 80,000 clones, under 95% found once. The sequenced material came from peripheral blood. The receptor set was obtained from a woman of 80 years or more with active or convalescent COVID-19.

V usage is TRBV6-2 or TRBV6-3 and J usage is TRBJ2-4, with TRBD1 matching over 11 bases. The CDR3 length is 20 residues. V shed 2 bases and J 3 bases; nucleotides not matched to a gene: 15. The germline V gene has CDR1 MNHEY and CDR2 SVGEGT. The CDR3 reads CASSYPIGGRTGGIKNIQYF. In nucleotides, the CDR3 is TGTGCCAGCAGTTACCCCATCGGGGGACGGACAGGGGGCATCAAAAACATTCAGTACTTC.

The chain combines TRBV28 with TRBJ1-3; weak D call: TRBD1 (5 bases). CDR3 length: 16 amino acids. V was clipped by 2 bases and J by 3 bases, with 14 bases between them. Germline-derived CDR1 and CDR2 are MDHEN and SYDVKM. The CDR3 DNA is TGTGCCAGCAGTTTAAGGGAAGGGGTCCGTGGAAACACCATATATTTT. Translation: CASSLREGVRGNTIYF.

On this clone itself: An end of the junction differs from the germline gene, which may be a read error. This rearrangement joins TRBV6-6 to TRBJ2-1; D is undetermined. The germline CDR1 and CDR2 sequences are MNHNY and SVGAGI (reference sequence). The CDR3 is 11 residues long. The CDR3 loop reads CASSYLHQFLF. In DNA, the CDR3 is TGTGCCAGCAGTTACTTGCACCAGTTCCTCTTC.

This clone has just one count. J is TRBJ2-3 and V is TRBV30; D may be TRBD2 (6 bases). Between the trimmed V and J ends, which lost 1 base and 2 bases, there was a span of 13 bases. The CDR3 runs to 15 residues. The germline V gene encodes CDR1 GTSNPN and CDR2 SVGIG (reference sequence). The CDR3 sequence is CAWSGSSAYTDTQYF. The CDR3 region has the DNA TGTGCCTGGAGTGGATCTAGCGCGTACACAGATACGCAGTATTTT.

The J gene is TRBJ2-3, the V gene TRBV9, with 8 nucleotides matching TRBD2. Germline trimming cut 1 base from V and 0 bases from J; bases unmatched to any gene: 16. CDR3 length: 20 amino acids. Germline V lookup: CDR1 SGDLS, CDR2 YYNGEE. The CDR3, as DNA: TGTGCCAGCAGCGTATCCCCCAGCGGGGGACGGTACGCTAGCACAGATACGCAGTATTTT. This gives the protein CASSVSPSGGRYASTDTQYF.

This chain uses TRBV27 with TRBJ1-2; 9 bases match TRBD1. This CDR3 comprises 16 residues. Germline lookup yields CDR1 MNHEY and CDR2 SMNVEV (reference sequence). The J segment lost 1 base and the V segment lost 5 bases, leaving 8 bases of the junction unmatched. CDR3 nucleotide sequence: TGTGCCAGCAGTACTATGGGACAGGGACATAACTATGGCTACACCTTC. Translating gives CASSTMGQGHNYGYTF.

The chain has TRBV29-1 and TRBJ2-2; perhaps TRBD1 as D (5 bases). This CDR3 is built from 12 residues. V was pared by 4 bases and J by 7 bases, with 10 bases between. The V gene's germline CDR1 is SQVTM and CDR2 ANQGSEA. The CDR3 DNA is TGCAGCGTTGTGGGGCCCAGCGGGGAGCTGTTTTTT. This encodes CSVVGPSGELFF.

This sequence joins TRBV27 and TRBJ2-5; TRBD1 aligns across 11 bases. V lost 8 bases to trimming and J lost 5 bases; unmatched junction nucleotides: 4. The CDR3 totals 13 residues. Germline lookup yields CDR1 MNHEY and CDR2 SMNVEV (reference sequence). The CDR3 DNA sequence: TGTGCCAGCGGACGGGACAGGGGGGAGACCCAGTACTTC. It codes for CASGRDRGETQYF.

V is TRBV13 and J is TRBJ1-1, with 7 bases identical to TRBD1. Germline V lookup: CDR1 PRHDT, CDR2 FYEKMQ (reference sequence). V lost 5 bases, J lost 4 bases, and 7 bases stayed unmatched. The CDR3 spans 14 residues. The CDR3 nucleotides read TGTGCCAGCAGCCTACAGGGGAGAGGCACTGAAGCTTTCTTT. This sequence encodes CASSLQGRGTEAFF.

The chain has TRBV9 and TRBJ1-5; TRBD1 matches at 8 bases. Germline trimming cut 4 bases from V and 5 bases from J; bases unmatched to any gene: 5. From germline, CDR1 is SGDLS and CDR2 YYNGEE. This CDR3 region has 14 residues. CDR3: CASSPDRGYQPQHF. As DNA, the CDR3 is TGTGCCAGCAGCCCCGACAGGGGTTATCAGCCCCAGCATTTT.

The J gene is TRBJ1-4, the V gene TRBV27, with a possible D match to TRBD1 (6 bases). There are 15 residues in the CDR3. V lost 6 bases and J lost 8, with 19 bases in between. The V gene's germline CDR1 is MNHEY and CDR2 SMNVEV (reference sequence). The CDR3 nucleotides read TGTGCCAGCAGGCGGGGGGGGACACCAAACGAAAAACTGTTTTTT. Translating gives CASRRGGTPNEKLFF. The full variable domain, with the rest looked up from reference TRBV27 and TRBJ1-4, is EAQVTQNPRYLITVTGKKLTVTCSQNMNHEYMSWYRQDPGLGLRQIYYSMNVEVTDKGDVPEGYKVSRKEKRNFPLILESPSPNQTSLYFCASRRGGTPNEKLFFGSGTQLSVL.

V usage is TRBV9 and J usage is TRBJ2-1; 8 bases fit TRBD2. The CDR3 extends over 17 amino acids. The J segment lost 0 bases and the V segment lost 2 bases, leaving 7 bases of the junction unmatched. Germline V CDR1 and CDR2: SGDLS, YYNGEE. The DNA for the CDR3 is TGTGCCAGCAGCGTGGGTAGCGGGGTCAACTCCTACAATGAGCAGTTCTTC. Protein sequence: CASSVGSGVNSYNEQFF.

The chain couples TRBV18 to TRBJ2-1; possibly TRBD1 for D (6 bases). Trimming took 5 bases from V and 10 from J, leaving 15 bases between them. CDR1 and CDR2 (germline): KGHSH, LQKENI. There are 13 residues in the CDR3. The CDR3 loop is CASSVDRSSEQFF. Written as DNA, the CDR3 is TGTGCCAGCTCAGTCGACAGGTCCTCGGAGCAGTTCTTC.

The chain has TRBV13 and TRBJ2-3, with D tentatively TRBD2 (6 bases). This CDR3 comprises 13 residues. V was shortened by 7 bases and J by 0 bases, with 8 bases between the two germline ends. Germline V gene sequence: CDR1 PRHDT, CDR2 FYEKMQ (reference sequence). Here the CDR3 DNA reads TGTGCCAGCACGCGGGAAAGCACAGATACGCAGTATTTT. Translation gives CASTRESTDTQYF.

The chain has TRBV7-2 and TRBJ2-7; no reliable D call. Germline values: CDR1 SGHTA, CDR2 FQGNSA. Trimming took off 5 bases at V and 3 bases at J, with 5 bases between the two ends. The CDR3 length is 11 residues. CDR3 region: CASSQVYEQYF. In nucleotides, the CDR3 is TGTGCCAGCAGCCAGGTCTACGAGCAGTACTTC.